This TCR beta chain derives from a study of cytomegalovirus exposure and HLA in healthy donors (dated by TCRdb to 2015 to 2018). The study in broad terms: An earlier analysis of several hundred of the donors reported over 250 Gb of sequence data and 117 million unique TCR beta sequences obtained from roughly 180 million T cells. Around 300 gigabases of sequencing data and some 85 million unique TCR sequences were included in an early release covering about 620 HLA-typed donors. The genetic ancestry cluster associated with self-reported Caucasian donors included 65% to 90% of the 398 genotyped donors. The study was designed to test whether signatures of past pathogen exposure could be identified by cataloging public T cell receptors. The study profiled the T cell repertoires of 666 subjects by immunosequencing and related them to cytomegalovirus serostatus. Along with the approximately 600-subject first cohort, a separate validation cohort of around 110 different subjects was used. To predict cytomegalovirus infection status, the study combined high-throughput TCR immunosequencing, statistical association of individual TCRs with disease status, and machine learning. In a later analysis, previously published TCR beta repertoires from about 640 donors were re-analyzed and high-resolution HLA genotyping was added so that TCR occurrence patterns could be studied. In the later analysis, no new phenotypic data were used to find candidate immune exposures; instead, reliance was placed on TCR beta sequences and their occurrence across donors. In an earlier analysis of roughly 580 of the donors, high-throughput TCR beta sequencing was used to judge whether each TCR beta V gene segment behaved as functional or pseudogenic. Donor age, sex, ethnicity and CMV serostatus were collected together with the repertoire data. A later genetic analysis used genome-wide SNP genotypes for about 65% of the roughly 700 donors, treating that subset as a discovery cohort. All discovery cohort repertoires had been generated using a single sequencing platform. HLA typing covered class I and class II loci at four-digit resolution. Typing coverage differed by locus: A, B, C, DRB1 and DQB1 were typed in roughly 620-640 donors, DQA1 in about 560, DPA1 in around 610, and DPB1 in 450 to 490. Roughly five DR-DQ haplotypes were handled as single units for association and clustering because linkage in the cohort was strong. Across around 400 genotyped donors of the cohort, an average of roughly 200,000 unique TCR beta nucleotide sequences per donor were sequenced, and 15% to 20% of those sequences were non-productive. Results the study describes overall, beyond this receptor: A further reported finding was that TCR beta sequences accurately predicted the HLA-A and HLA-B alleles for most subjects in the first cohort. Compared with the approximately 700-donor mean, donors in an Asian-associated ancestry cluster had fewer N-insertions in productive TCRs, according to a later genetic analysis. Because counts were too low, some 17 rarely observed V segments, including chromosome 9 orphons, were left out of the earlier analysis of 587 of the donors. HLA typing was unavailable for some donors at each locus, so association tests used only the typed subset. The study listed 150 to 200 TCR beta chains as associated with cytomegalovirus. According to the authors, the approach could potentially be generalized to other disease states and immunological phenotypes. Most CMV-associated TCR beta chains appeared to be HLA-restricted in a later analysis, and the HLA associations seemed to be driven largely by CMV exposure. Specific HLA alleles were associated with over 15,000 TCR beta sequences at a false discovery rate of 0.05 in a later analysis. Linkage disequilibrium might explain the correlated functional status among segregating V segments, but an unknown experimental factor could not be ruled out. In a later analysis, TCR association rates were found to vary across HLA loci, with the most associated TCRs seen for DRB1 alleles and the fewest for HLA-C alleles. Across donors, most TCR sequences were observed very rarely, whereas some public TCRs were present in many individuals. A few of the identified cytomegalovirus-associated TCR beta chains were confirmed in vitro to be specific for cytomegalovirus antigens. Assigning TCR associations to individual alleles was difficult when HLA alleles, especially DR and DQ, strongly co-occurred. Only TCR beta chains were sequenced in this cohort, and the absence of alpha or paired-chain data limited detectable features. In a later genetic analysis, a missense DCLRE1C variant was associated with V-gene and J-gene trimming of TCR beta chains, and the association was replicated in an independent cohort. The only immune exposure information available for the cohort was CMV serostatus. In an earlier analysis of more than 500 of the donors, most TCR beta V segments appeared in productive rearrangements about 87% or about 30% of the time, broadly matching IMGT annotations. A cluster of highly shared sequence variants was judged likely to represent a technical artifact of the sequencing pipeline. The 87-base-pair reads could not distinguish some IMGT-functional V segments, including TRBV6-2 and TRBV6-3, so those segments were excluded. The presence/absence analyses assumed that sequencing depth was roughly uniform across donors, and that assumption may not be true. In a later analysis, several top co-occurrence clusters were reported to appear linked to parvovirus B19, influenza, CMV and Epstein-Barr virus. Cytomegalovirus status was reported to be diagnosed by the classifier with high specificity and sensitivity in both the original and validation cohorts. A later analysis found that HLA-associated TCR beta chains were more clonally expanded and had lower generation probabilities than equally common non-associated chains.

From V the trimming removes 5 bases and from J it removes 2 bases, while the gene matches leave 11 bases of the junction unaccounted for. Looking up the germline V gene (reference sequence) yields CDR1 LNHDA and CDR2 SQIVND. Spanning cysteine to phenylalanine, the CDR3 consists of 18 amino acids. Just CDR3 DNA is preserved here, 54 bases in frame from base 1. Libraries were constructed by the immunoSEQ multiplex PCR assay. The multiplex PCR relied on a mix of 60 forward primers for TCR Vbeta segments and 13 reverse primers for TCR Jbeta segments. The CDR3 region of rearranged TCR beta genes was amplified from genomic DNA by a multiplex PCR assay. The Illumina HiSeq System was used to sequence the amplified TCR beta libraries as 87-base-pair reads. The original methods were these. Across the roughly 700 repertoires, a later analysis counted approximately 75 million unique TCR beta chains, some 11 million of which were shared by at least two donors. To remove PCR and sequencing errors, raw reads were error-corrected and collapsed into unique sequences using a nearest-neighbor algorithm that merged closely related sequences. To assign V, D and J gene segments, CDR3 sequences were aligned to IMGT reference sequences. For a sequence to be retained, at least a six-nucleotide match to both a V gene segment and a J gene segment was required. Rearrangements were classified as productive when the CDR3 lacked stop codons and remained in frame with V and J, and all other rearrangements were classified as non-productive. CDR3 was defined according to IMGT convention as the region running from the second conserved V-encoded cysteine to the conserved J-encoded phenylalanine. Sequences without an unambiguous match to a single V gene segment were excluded from the earlier analysis of a few hundred of the donors. In an earlier analysis of 587 of the donors, V segments were called functional above 56.7% productive rearrangements and were called segregating when the between-donor standard deviation exceeded 5%. To diagnose cytomegalovirus status from the catalog of TCR beta chain sequences, a statistical classification framework was built. V and J gene assignment, in a later analysis, came from comparing TCR nucleotide sequences with IMGT/GENE-DB human TR gene sequences. A later analysis assigned CDR3 sequences and most-parsimonious VDJ recombination scenarios with the TCRdist pipeline. A later analysis defined each TCR beta chain by its CDR3 amino acid sequence plus V-gene family, and excluded reads lacking a unique V-gene family. In a later analysis, 500 to 700 highly shared, low-generation-probability nucleotide sequences were removed to address suspected cross-contamination and a sequencing artifact. For each public chain, a later analysis derived a clonal expansion index from normalized ranks of inferred template counts within each repertoire. A later analysis computed generation probabilities with a VDJ recombination model fitted to out-of-frame rearrangements, and checked the results against IGoR. In a later analysis, hypergeometric tests were used to score TCR-TCR, TCR-HLA and TCR-CMV co-occurrence, with a repertoire-size bias correction applied to TCR pairs. To estimate false discovery rates, a later analysis permuted the HLA or CMV assignments 20 times. A later analysis grouped co-occurring TCRs with DBSCAN, adding TCRdist sequence similarity when clustering within HLA-allele-positive subsets. Repertoires with fewer than 30,000 or more than 120,000 public chains were left out of co-occurrence clustering, as were a few repertoires with anomalous nucleotide sharing. Held by TCRdb, this immuneACCESS table contains in-frame sequences only and omits some clones. Under half of the omission traces to an unresolved V gene where checked; the cause of the rest is unknown. V and J calls plus clone size are reproduced from that table; the DNA served to infer D and trimming. In this sample the table shows 120,000 to 150,000 clones, approximately 67% of which occur a single time. Clones ranked in the top ten supply around 6.3% of the sample.

The cohort comprised under 700 healthy bone marrow donors. At the time of sampling, all cohort members were nominally healthy, though unrecorded immune exposures were likely present. The donor tested CMV seronegative, placing the donor among the 350 to 400 seronegative members of the cohort. Every donor gave a peripheral blood sample, and the peripheral blood mononuclear cells from that sample were used for TCR beta sequencing. The Qiagen DNeasy Blood Extraction Kit was used to extract genomic DNA from the blood cell samples. Note on this clone: The antigen this receptor binds is unknown. No base-level quality is on record; no much larger clone is a single base apart.

The TCR was taken from an older woman in good health and CMV-seronegative. Material for sequencing was PBMCs. Recombination linked TRBV19 to TRBJ2-4; 11 central nucleotides agree with TRBD1. The CDR3 reads as follows: CASSPWTGGVMPKNIQYF. The DNA is as follows: TGTGCCAGTAGTCCATGGACAGGGGGCGTAATGCCCAAAAACATTCAGTACTTC.